This passage covers 27 T cell receptor beta chains from one sample sequenced in a study of T cell repertoires in cytomegalovirus infection. TCRdb re-derived calls from the reads in MiXCR, one entry per CDR3 protein. The sample holds some 680,000 distinct CDR3 sequences; 35% to 40% are singletons and the top ten take 2.5% to 3.5%. The sequenced material came from PBMCs. Receptors originate from a human donor in good health (CMV status not recorded). Some clones in this sample may be carry-over from other donors' samples.

V gene TRBV6-6 combines with J gene TRBJ1-5, with D perhaps matching TRBD1 (6 bases). With 2 bases removed from V and 5 bases from J, the gap between germline ends came to 10 bases. Germline values: CDR1 MNHNY, CDR2 SVGAGI (reference sequence). This CDR3 has 14 amino acids. The chain's CDR3 is CASSYTPGDQPQHF. DNA for the CDR3: TGTGCCAGCAGTTACACGCCAGGGGATCAGCCCCAGCATTTT.

This clonotype was counted ten times or more. The chain uses TRBV7-2 and TRBJ1-2, with no clear D. V dropped 1 base and J dropped 7 bases, with 10 bases sitting between them. Looked up from germline, CDR1 is SGHTA and CDR2 is FQGNSA. The CDR3 is 13 residues long. The CDR3 DNA reads as TGTGCCAGCAGCTTAGTAGCGCTAGGTGGCTACACCTTC. This sequence encodes CASSLVALGGYTF.

A few counts support this clonotype. The chain carries TRBV7-8 and TRBJ1-3, with no clear D. Trimming pared 4 bases from V and 2 bases from J, leaving 21 bases between. The germline V gene has CDR1 SGHVS and CDR2 FQNEAQ. The CDR3 is made up of 18 amino acids. The CDR3 sequence: CASSSQELGRITGNTIYF. CDR3 DNA: TGTGCCAGCAGCTCCCAGGAGCTTGGACGCATTACTGGAAACACCATATATTTT.

This clonotype was observed a handful of times. The J gene is TRBJ1-6, the V gene TRBV12-3 or TRBV12-4; the D is unclear. V was trimmed by 4 bases and J by 6 bases, leaving 10 bases between them. This CDR3 is built from 14 residues. CDR3 sequence (DNA): TGTGCCAGCAGTTCCCAAGGGCTTAATTCACCCCTCCACTTT. Amino acid sequence: CASSSQGLNSPLHF.

V is TRBV15 and J is TRBJ1-4; no reliable D call. Germline values: CDR1 LNHNV, CDR2 YYDKDF (reference sequence). Trimming took off 0 bases at V and 8 bases at J, with 10 bases between the two ends. This CDR3 contains 14 residues. CDR3 nucleotide sequence: TGTGCCACCAGCAGAGATCTGGCGAGAGAAAAACTGTTTTTT. It is translated as CATSRDLAREKLFF.

This clonotype was recorded a few times. V is TRBV7-2 and J is TRBJ1-2; 10 bases are a match to TRBD1. The junction had 11 bases not matched to a gene; V was cut back by 2 bases and J by 8 bases. CDR1 SGHTA and CDR2 FQGNSA come from the germline V gene. The CDR3 sequence is 16 residues long. The CDR3 DNA reads TGTGCCAGCAGCTTACTTAGGACAGGGGGTCAGAGGGGCTACACCTTC. Protein product: CASSLLRTGGQRGYTF.

The V and J genes are TRBV2 and TRBJ2-3; no firm D call. The CDR3 length is 16 residues. CDR1 is SNHLY and CDR2 is FYNNEI in the germline V gene. Trimming cost V 0 bases and J 0 bases, with 10 bases left between them. In DNA, the CDR3 is TGTGCCAGCAGTGAAGCGGGTGGCCCAAGCACAGATACGCAGTATTTT. It translates to CASSEAGGPSTDTQYF.

The CDR3 DNA sequence: TGTGCCATCAGTGAACAGGGGAGCAATCAGCCCCAGCATTTT. The encoded protein is CAISEQGSNQPQHF. The chain has TRBV10-3 and TRBJ1-5; 7 bases are a match to TRBD1. Trimming cost V 3 bases and J 1 base; bases outside gene matches: 0. Germline V CDR1 and CDR2: ENHRY, SYGVKD. The CDR3 has 14 amino acids.

This clonotype was detected ten times or more. The chain has TRBV7-8 and TRBJ1-1; 8 bases line up with TRBD1. Germline V gene lookup returns CDR1 SGHVS and CDR2 FQNEAQ. The CDR3 is 13 residues long. J lost 1 base, V lost 7 bases, and 2 bases had no gene match. Written as DNA, the CDR3 is TGTGCCAGCAAGGGGACAGGGAACACTGAAGCTTTCTTT. This encodes CASKGTGNTEAFF.

On this clonotype: At one of its ends the junction is not consistent with the germline gene, which may arise from a read error. J is TRBJ1-1 and V is TRBV19; no clear D gene. The CDR3 loop spans 17 amino acids. Looked up from germline, CDR1 is LNHDA and CDR2 is SQIVND (reference sequence). The CDR3 bases are TGTGCCAGTAGTAGAGATATTACGCAGAATCAGAACCCTGAAGCTTTGTTT. As protein: CASSRDITQNQNPEALF.

In regard to this clonotype: Compared with germline, one end of the junction differs, possibly owing to a read error. The CDR3 DNA sequence: TGTGCCAGCAGCCCGATAGCGGGAGGGCCCGATACGCAGTTTTTT. Amino acids: CASSPIAGGPDTQFF. The chain carries TRBV11-2 and TRBJ2-3, with 11 bases fitting TRBD2. The CDR3 is made up of 15 amino acids. Germline V gene sequence: CDR1 SGHAT, CDR2 FQNNGV. Full variable domain (remainder filled in from reference TRBV11-2 and TRBJ2-3): EAGVAQSPRYKIIEKRQSVAFWCNPISGHATLYWYQQILGQGPKLLIQFQNNGVVDDSQLPKDRFSAERLKGVDSTLKIQPAKLEDSAVYLCASSPIAGGPDTQFFGPGTRLTVL.

This clonotype has more than one count but fewer than ten. The V and J genes are TRBV10-3 and TRBJ1-1; D is possibly TRBD1 (5 bases). V lost 8 bases and J lost 1, with 11 bases in between. This CDR3 comprises 13 residues. Looked up from germline, CDR1 is ENHRY and CDR2 is SYGVKD. The CDR3 sequence is CAISGTSNTEAFF. CDR3 sequence (DNA): TGTGCCATCTCCGGGACCTCGAACACTGAAGCTTTCTTT.

The rearrangement joins TRBV20-1 to TRBJ2-2; TRBD1 aligns across 12 bases. CDR1 DFQATT and CDR2 SNEGSKA come from the germline V gene (reference sequence). J lost 7 bases, V lost 7 bases, and 10 bases had no gene match. CDR3 size: 15 residues. The CDR3 region is CSVPGQGARVGELFF. The CDR3 bases are TGCAGTGTTCCGGGACAGGGGGCGCGAGTCGGGGAGCTGTTTTTT.

This clonotype turned up a few times. V and J are TRBV6-6 and TRBJ1-2, with TRBD1 identical over 8 bases. V lost 6 bases to trimming and J lost 2 bases; unmatched junction nucleotides: 5. CDR3 length: 14 amino acids. The germline V gene encodes CDR1 MNHNY and CDR2 SVGAGI (reference sequence). CDR3 bases: TGTGCCAGCAGGGGGACAGGACTGAACTATGGCTACACCTTC. Its protein product is CASRGTGLNYGYTF.

At least ten counts were recorded for this clonotype. This chain uses TRBV7-2 with TRBJ1-1; D remains unclear. The V and J ends lost 2 bases and 4 bases respectively, with 11 bases between them. The CDR3 is 14 residues long. CDR1 and CDR2 from the germline V gene are SGHTA and FQGNSA. The CDR3 bases are TGTGCCAGCAGCTTACTATTCCTGAGCACTGAAGCTTTCTTT. Protein: CASSLLFLSTEAFF.

A few counts support this clonotype. The chain recombines TRBV10-3 with TRBJ2-7, with D maybe TRBD1 (5 bases). Deletions cut 9 bases from V and 2 bases from J, with 20 bases between. The germline CDR1 and CDR2 sequences are ENHRY and SYGVKD. There are 15 residues in the CDR3. CDR3 loop: CAMRTGKDGAYEQYF. CDR3 sequence (DNA): TGTGCCATGCGCACAGGTAAGGATGGGGCCTACGAGCAGTACTTC.

This clonotype showed up just a few times. This chain links TRBV7-2 with TRBJ2-2, with 8 positions matching TRBD1. The CDR3 has 16 amino acids. The ends lost 5 bases at V and 1 base at J; junction bases unmatched: 6. The germline gives CDR1 SGHTA, CDR2 FQGNSA. The CDR3 loop reads CASSPGQGWNTGELFF. In DNA form, the CDR3 reads TGTGCCAGCAGCCCCGGACAGGGTTGGAACACCGGGGAGCTGTTTTTT. The variable domain in full, completed from reference TRBV7-2 and TRBJ2-2, reads GAGVSQSPSNKVTEKGKDVELRCDPISGHTALYWYRQSLGQGLEFLIYFQGNSAPDKSGLPSDRFSAERTGGSVSTLTIQRTQQEDSAVYLCASSPGQGWNTGELFFGEGSRLTVL.

The genes are TRBV28 and TRBJ2-7, with TRBD1 identical over 11 bases. Per germline, CDR1 MDHEN and CDR2 SYDVKM. Trimming removed 5 bases from V and 4 bases from J; junction bases left unmatched: 7. This CDR3 region has 15 residues. CDR3 sequence (DNA): TGTGCCAGCAGTCGGGAAGGGACAGGGGGGTACGAGCAGTACTTC. It translates to CASSREGTGGYEQYF.

The genes are TRBV7-2 and TRBJ2-3; 8 nucleotides align to TRBD2. The CDR3 length is 16 residues. CDR1 and CDR2 from the germline V gene are SGHTA and FQGNSA. V gave up 5 bases and J gave up 2 bases; unmatched junction bases: 9. The CDR3 protein is CASSLPGLEITDTQYF. The DNA of the CDR3 is TGTGCCAGCAGCCTTCCGGGACTAGAGATCACAGATACGCAGTATTTT.

The chain carries TRBV28 and TRBJ1-1; D is unclear. CDR3 length equals 13 residues. Germline CDR1 is MDHEN and CDR2 is SYDVKM. Trimming stripped 6 bases from V and 0 bases from J, with 8 bases between. CDR3 sequence: CASRLTLNTEAFF. Written as DNA, the CDR3 is TGTGCCAGCAGGTTGACACTGAACACTGAAGCTTTCTTT. Combining the CDR3 with reference TRBV28 and TRBJ1-1 gives the whole variable domain DVKVTQSSRYLVKRTGEKVFLECVQDMDHENMFWYRQDPGLGLRLIYFSYDVKMKEKGDIPEGYSVSREKKERFSLILESASTNQTSMYLCASRLTLNTEAFFGQGTRLTVV.

This clonotype was seen once. This clone may be a read error of a much larger clone one base away. This is likely a read error, given that the CDR3 carries no conserved phenylalanine or tryptophan at its end. This chain links TRBV7-8 with TRBJ1-2; no firm D call. Deletions cut 2 bases from V and 6 bases from J, with 16 bases between. This CDR3 is 15 amino acids long. Germline CDR1 SGHVS, CDR2 FQNEAQ. The CDR3 DNA is TGTGCCAGCAGCTTACAAGGAAAGAGGGTAGATGGCTACACCTTA. Protein sequence: CASSLQGKRVDGYTL.

The chain combines TRBV10-1 with TRBJ2-5; the match to TRBD1 covers 7 bases. This CDR3 has 15 residues. CDR1 and CDR2 (germline): WNHNN, SYGVQD (reference sequence). The V and J ends lost 2 bases and 2 bases, in that order; junction bases with no gene match: 5. The CDR3 spells CASSELRTGQETQYF. CDR3 in DNA: TGCGCCAGCAGTGAGCTCCGGACAGGTCAAGAGACCCAGTACTTC.

The chain uses TRBV12-3 or TRBV12-4 and TRBJ2-3; no definite D call. The V end was cut by 2 bases, the J end by 4 bases, with 10 bases between. This CDR3 is built from 14 residues. For the CDR3, the DNA is TGTGCCAGCAGTTTATATGGGTCCGCAGATACGCAGTATTTT. The encoded protein is CASSLYGSADTQYF.

This clonotype has a count of ten or more. The J gene is TRBJ1-5, the V gene TRBV4-2; D not resolved. CDR1 is LGHNA and CDR2 is YNFKEQ in the germline V gene. The CDR3 length is 15 residues. Trimming took off 0 bases at V and 0 bases at J, with 6 bases between the two ends. CDR3 bases: TGTGCCAGCAGCCAAGAGTGGAGTAGCAATCAGCCCCAGCATTTT. It yields the protein CASSQEWSSNQPQHF.

V is TRBV7-9 and J is TRBJ2-7, with D perhaps assigned TRBD1 or TRBD2 (5 bases each). This CDR3 has 14 residues. Germline assignment: CDR1 SEHNR and CDR2 FQNEAQ (reference sequence). The V end was cut by 7 bases, the J end by 7 bases, with 20 bases between. The CDR3 sequence is CASKQQDGVGEQYF. DNA for the CDR3: TGTGCCAGCAAACAACAGGACGGGGTTGGGGAGCAGTACTTC. Using reference TRBV7-9 and TRBJ2-7 for the parts outside the CDR3, the full variable domain is DTGVSQNPRHKITKRGQNVTFRCDPISEHNRLYWYRQTLGQGPEFLTYFQNEAQLEKSRLLSDRFSAERPKGSFSTLEIQRTEQGDSAMYLCASKQQDGVGEQYFGPGTRLTVT.

CDR3 loop: CASSQIGTGAAGELFF. The DNA of the CDR3 is TGTGCCAGCAGTCAGATCGGGACAGGGGCGGCCGGGGAGCTGTTTTTT. The chain carries TRBV6-1 and TRBJ2-2; 10 nucleotides align to TRBD1. The J segment lost 6 bases and the V segment lost 5 bases, leaving 9 bases of the junction unmatched. The CDR3 loop spans 16 amino acids. CDR1 is MNHNS and CDR2 is SASEGT in the germline V gene.

This clonotype was seen only a few times. The rearrangement links TRBV19 to TRBJ1-5; 8 bases match TRBD1. J gave up 0 bases and V 1 base, and 8 bases lay outside the gene matches. CDR3 size: 18 residues. CDR1 is LNHDA and CDR2 is SQIVND in the germline V gene (reference sequence). CDR3 sequence reads: CASSIGGTGLLSNQPQHF. The CDR3 bases are TGTGCCAGTAGTATAGGGGGGACAGGCCTACTTAGCAATCAGCCCCAGCATTTT.